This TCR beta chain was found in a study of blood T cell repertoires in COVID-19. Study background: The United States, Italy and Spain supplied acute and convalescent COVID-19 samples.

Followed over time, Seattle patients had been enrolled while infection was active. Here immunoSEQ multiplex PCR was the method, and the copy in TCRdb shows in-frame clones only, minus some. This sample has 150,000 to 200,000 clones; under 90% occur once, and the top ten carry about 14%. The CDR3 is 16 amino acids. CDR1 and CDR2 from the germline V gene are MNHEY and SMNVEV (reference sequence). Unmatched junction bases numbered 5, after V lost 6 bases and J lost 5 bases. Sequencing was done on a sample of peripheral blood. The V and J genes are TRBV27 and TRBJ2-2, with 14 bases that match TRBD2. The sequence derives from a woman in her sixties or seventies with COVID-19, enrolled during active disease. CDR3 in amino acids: CASSFRLAGGTGELFF. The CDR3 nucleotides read TGTGCCAGCAGCTTTAGACTAGCGGGAGGGACCGGGGAGCTGTTTTTT.